This TCR beta chain was observed in a study of T cell responses to AZD1222 COVID-19 vaccine. Study-wide results and caveats: Clonal diversity was possibly underestimated, and white British individuals and females predominated among donors.

Of note for this clone: The target antigen is unknown.

Libraries were prepared by immunoSEQ multiplex PCR; TCRdb keeps only in-frame clonotypes and omits some of them. Of fewer than 120,000 clones listed, roughly 92% are singletons. Pooled together were second doses at about 4 or about 12 weeks. This specimen was peripheral blood, taken 28 days after the second AZD1222 dose. This sequence originates from an adult who received the AZD1222 COVID-19 vaccine.

Here the CDR3 reads CASSLRDSTYEQYF. CDR3 DNA: TGTGCCAGCAGCCTCCGGGACAGTACGTACGAGCAGTACTTC. This sequence joins TRBV7-2 and TRBJ2-7; 7 positions agree with TRBD1. In germline, CDR1 is SGHTA, CDR2 FQGNSA. V lost 5 bases to trimming and J lost 4 bases; unmatched junction nucleotides: 8. The CDR3 loop spans 14 amino acids. The whole variable domain, filled in from reference TRBV7-2 and TRBJ2-7, reads GAGVSQSPSNKVTEKGKDVELRCDPISGHTALYWYRQSLGQGLEFLIYFQGNSAPDKSGLPSDRFSAERTGGSVSTLTIQRTQQEDSAVYLCASSLRDSTYEQYFGPGTRLTVT.